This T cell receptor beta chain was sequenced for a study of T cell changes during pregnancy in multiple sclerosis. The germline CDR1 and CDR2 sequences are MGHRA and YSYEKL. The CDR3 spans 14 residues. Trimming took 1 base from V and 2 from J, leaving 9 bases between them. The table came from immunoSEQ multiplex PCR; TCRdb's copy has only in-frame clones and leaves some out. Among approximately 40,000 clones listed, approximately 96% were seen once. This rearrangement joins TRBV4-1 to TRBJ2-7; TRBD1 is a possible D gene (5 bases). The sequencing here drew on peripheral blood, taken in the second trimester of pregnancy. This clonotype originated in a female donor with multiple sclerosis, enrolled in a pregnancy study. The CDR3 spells CASSQGKGPYEQYF. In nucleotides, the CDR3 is TGCGCCAGCAGCCAAGGGAAGGGGCCCTACGAGCAGTACTTC.